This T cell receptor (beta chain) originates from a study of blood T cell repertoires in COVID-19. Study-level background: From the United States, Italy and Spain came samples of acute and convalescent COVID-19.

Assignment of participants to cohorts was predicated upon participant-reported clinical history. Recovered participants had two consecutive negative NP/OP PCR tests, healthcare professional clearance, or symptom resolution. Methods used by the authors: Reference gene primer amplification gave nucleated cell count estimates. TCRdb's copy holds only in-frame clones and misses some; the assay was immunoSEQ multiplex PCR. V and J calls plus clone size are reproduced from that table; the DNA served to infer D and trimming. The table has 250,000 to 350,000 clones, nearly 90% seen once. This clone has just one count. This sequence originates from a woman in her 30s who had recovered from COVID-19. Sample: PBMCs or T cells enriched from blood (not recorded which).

The CDR3, as DNA: TGTGCCAGCAGCCCGCGGGACACCGGGGAGCTGTTTTTT. Translating it yields CASSPRDTGELFF. The chain couples TRBV7-6 to TRBJ2-2, with D perhaps TRBD2 (5 bases). The CDR3 spans 13 residues. The V gene's germline CDR1 is SGHVS and CDR2 FNYEAQ. V dropped 5 bases and J dropped 3 bases, with 7 bases sitting between them.